This T cell receptor beta chain was identified in a study of blood T cell repertoires in COVID-19. Overall study context: Some COVID-19 samples were acute and others convalescent; all came from the United States, Italy and Spain. T cells, B-cell-depleted T cells, or PBMCs provided the cDNA or gDNA that served as material.

In the source study's methods: The assay estimated nucleated cells by amplifying reference gene primers. Generated by immunoSEQ multiplex PCR, the TCRdb table keeps only in-frame clones and is missing some. D and trimming come from the DNA, and the V and J calls and clone size come from that table. Counted here are 130,000 to 150,000 clones, roughly 88% occurring once; the ten biggest clones make up 1.8%. Trimming shortened V by 5 bases and J by 4 bases, and 17 bases separated the two germline ends. This CDR3 has 15 amino acids. Germline CDR1 and CDR2: LNHNV and YYDKDF (reference sequence). The sample holds one count of this clone.

Material: peripheral blood. This chain joins TRBV15 and TRBJ1-1, with unresolved D. The receptor was isolated from a man in his sixties or seventies with acute or convalescent COVID-19. CDR3 region: CATSPRRGYGTEAFF. Written as DNA, the CDR3 is TGTGCCACCAGCCCCCGCCGAGGGTATGGCACTGAAGCTTTCTTT. Looking up the rest from reference TRBV15 and TRBJ1-1 gives the full variable domain: DAMVIQNPRYQVTQFGKPVTLSCSQTLNHNVMYWYQQKSSQAPKLLFHYYDKDFNNEADTPDNFQSRRPNTSFCFLDIRSPGLGDTAMYLCATSPRRGYGTEAFFGQGTRLTVV.